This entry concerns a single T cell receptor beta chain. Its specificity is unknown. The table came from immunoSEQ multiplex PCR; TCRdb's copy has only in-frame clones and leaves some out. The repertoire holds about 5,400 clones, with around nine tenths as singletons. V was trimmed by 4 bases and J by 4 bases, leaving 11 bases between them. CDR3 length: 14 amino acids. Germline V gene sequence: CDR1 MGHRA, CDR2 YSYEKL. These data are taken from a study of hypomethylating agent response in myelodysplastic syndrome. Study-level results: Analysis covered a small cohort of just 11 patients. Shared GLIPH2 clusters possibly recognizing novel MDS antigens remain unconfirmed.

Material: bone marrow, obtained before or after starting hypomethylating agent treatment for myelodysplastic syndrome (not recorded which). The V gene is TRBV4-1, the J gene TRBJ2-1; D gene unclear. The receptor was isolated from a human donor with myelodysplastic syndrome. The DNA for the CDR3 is TGCGCCAGCAGCCCTGGACCGGCGTACAATGAGCAGTTCTTC. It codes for CASSPGPAYNEQFF.